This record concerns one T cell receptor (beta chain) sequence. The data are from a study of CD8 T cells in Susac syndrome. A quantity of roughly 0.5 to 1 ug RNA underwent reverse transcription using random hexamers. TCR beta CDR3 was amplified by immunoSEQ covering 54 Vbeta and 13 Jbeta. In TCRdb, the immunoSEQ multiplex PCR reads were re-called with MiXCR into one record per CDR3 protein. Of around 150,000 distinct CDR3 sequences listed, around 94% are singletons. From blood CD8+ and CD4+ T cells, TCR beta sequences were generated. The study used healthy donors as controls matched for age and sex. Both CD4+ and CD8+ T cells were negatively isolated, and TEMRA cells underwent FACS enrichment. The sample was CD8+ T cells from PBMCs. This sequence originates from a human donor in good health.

CDR3 loop: CASSGQGVHQPQHF. CDR3 nucleotides: TGTGCCAGCAGCGGACAGGGGGTCCATCAGCCCCAGCATTTT. This chain joins TRBV25-1 and TRBJ1-5; TRBD1 matches at 10 bases. Trimming cost V 6 bases and J 5 bases; bases outside gene matches: 4. CDR3 size: 14 residues. CDR1 is MGHDK and CDR2 is SYGVNS in the germline V gene. Based on the CDR3 plus reference TRBV25-1 and TRBJ1-5, the full variable domain is EADIYQTPRYLVIGTGKKITLECSQTMGHDKMYWYQQDPGMELHLIHYSYGVNSTEKGDLSSESTVSRIRTEHFPLTLESARPSHTSQYLCASSGQGVHQPQHFGDGTRLSIL.